This T cell receptor (beta chain) was documented in a study of T cells in Graves' hyperthyroidism and ophthalmopathy. Germline V gene data show CDR1 as SEHNR and CDR2 as FQNEAQ (reference sequence). The CDR3 runs 12 residues. V lost 1 base and J 10 bases, leaving 10 bases between the germline ends. Under 3 months was the duration of disease in ophthalmopathy patients, who also had a Clinical Activity Score of at least 3 and a NOSPECS grade of at least 4. The source of the PBMCs was over 8.5 ml of fresh peripheral blood. What was amplified from RNA transcripts were TCR beta CDR3 regions. Researchers ran a first-round RT-PCR on the TCR CDR3 using the HTBI primer set. From the multiplex PCR reads, TCRdb called clonotypes with MiXCR, one entry per CDR3 protein. The sample yields fewer than 650,000 distinct CDR3 sequences, about 15% seen once. In the case of this clonotype: What it binds is not known.

Overall study results and limits: From stable hyperthyroidism, ophthalmopathy was separated by a 13 V-J model. Blood also contained most expanded thyroid clonotypes above 0.001.

The genes are TRBV7-9 and TRBJ1-1; D is uncertain. Sequencing was performed on blood. This clonotype was sampled from a woman in her thirties or forties with Graves' ophthalmopathy. The chain's CDR3 is CASSLGWQSAFF. CDR3 DNA sequence: TGTGCCAGCAGCTTAGGGTGGCAGTCAGCTTTCTTT.